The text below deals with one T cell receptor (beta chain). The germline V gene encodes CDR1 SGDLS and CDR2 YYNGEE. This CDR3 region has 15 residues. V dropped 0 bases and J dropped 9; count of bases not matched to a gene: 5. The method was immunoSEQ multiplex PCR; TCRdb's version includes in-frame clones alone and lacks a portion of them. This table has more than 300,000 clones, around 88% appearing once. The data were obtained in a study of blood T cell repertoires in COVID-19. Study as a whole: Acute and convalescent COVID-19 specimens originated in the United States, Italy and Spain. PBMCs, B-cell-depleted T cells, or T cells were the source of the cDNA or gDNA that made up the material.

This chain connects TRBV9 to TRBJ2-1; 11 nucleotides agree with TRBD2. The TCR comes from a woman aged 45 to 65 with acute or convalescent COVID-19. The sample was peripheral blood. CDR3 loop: CASSVVSGRAPEQFF. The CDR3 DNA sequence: TGTGCCAGCAGCGTAGTTAGCGGGAGGGCCCCTGAGCAGTTCTTC. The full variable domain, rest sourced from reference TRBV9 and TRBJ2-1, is DSGVTQTPKHLITATGQRVTLRCSPRSGDLSVYWYQQSLDQGLQFLIQYYNGEERAKGNILERFSAQQFPDLHSELNLSSLELGDSALYFCASSVVSGRAPEQFFGPGTRLTVL.